The sequence of this T cell receptor (beta chain) was determined in a study of identical twins. TCRdb called the 5' RACE reads again in MiXCR, with one record for every CDR3 protein. The sample shows about 100,000 distinct CDR3 sequences, 5.9% of them seen only once. In its sample, this clonotype was seen many times. Input material: memory T cells sorted from blood. The sequence was collected from a woman between 45 and 60 years old in good health.

The CDR3 here is CSVGRMNTEAFF. Here the CDR3 DNA reads TGCAGCGTTGGGCGTATGAACACTGAAGCTTTCTTT. The V and J genes are TRBV29-1 and TRBJ1-1; D is unclear. CDR1 is SQVTM and CDR2 is ANQGSEA in the germline V gene. The CDR3 totals 12 residues. Trimming took 4 bases from V and 0 from J, leaving 6 bases between them.